Listed below are T cell receptor beta chains from one sample, sequenced in a study of glioma-infiltrating T cells. One entry per CDR3 protein results from TCRdb running MiXCR on the multiplex PCR reads. The data contain approximately 190,000 distinct CDR3 sequences, roughly a third of them singletons. The sequencing input was glioma tissue, nonneoplastic brain tissue, or PBMCs (not recorded which). These receptors were obtained from a human donor with low-grade glioma or glioblastoma, undergoing nonglioma brain surgery, or in good health (not recorded which). The CDR3 runs from the conserved cysteine through the conserved F or W. Each record gives: V gene, J gene, clone size, D gene, CDR3 DNA, CDR3 protein. A D gene is named only where the DNA matches it firmly. Rows may omit the clone size; those that give it use once, few, many or a size class.

TRBV7-2	TRBJ1-1	many	TRBD1	TGTGCCAGCAGGGGACAGGGGGGGAACACTGAAGCTTTCTTT	CASRGQGGNTEAFF
TRBV19	TRBJ2-3	few	TRBD1	TGTGCCAGTAGTATGCCGCAGGGGGCTGGGGATACGCAGTATTTT	CASSMPQGAGDTQYF
TRBV7-2	TRBJ2-4	many	NA	TGTGCCAGCAGCTCTGATATTTCCAAAAACATTCAGTACTTC	CASSSDISKNIQYF
TRBV2	TRBJ1-2	many	NA	TGTGCCAGCAGCTCCCGGACGGATTATGGCTACACCTTC	CASSSRTDYGYTF
TRBV7-2	TRBJ2-3	few	NA	TGTGCCAGCAGCCCCGTTCTAGCCGCAGATACGCAGTATTTT	CASSPVLAADTQYF
TRBV4-3	TRBJ2-6	many	NA	TGCGCCAGCAGCGAGGGAGTATCTTGGGCCAACGTCCTGACTTTC	CASSEGVSWANVLTF
TRBV7-8	TRBJ1-3	NA	NA	TGTGCCAGCAGCATACAAAGGGGGTGGGGAAACACCATATATTTT	CASSIQRGWGNTIYF
TRBV6-2/TRBV6-3	TRBJ1-1	many	NA	TGTGCCAGCAGCCCCGGCCAGGCAAGGGGCACTGAAGCTTTCTTT	CASSPGQARGTEAFF
TRBV12-3/TRBV12-4	TRBJ2-3	few	TRBD1	TGTGCCAGCAGTTTAAGGGAACCCGACAGGGGCACGCAGTATTTT	CASSLREPDRGTQYF
TRBV20-1	TRBJ2-1	many	NA	TGCAGTGCGAGGTTGAACAATGAGCAGTTCTTC	CSARLNNEQFF
TRBV3-1	TRBJ2-2	many	TRBD2	TGTGCCAGCAGCCTCACTTCGGGACTAGCGGGAGTCACCGGGGAGCTGTTTTTT	CASSLTSGLAGVTGELFF
TRBV20-1	TRBJ2-5	many	NA	TGCAGTGCCAAGCGGCAAGAGACCCAGTACTTC	CSAKRQETQYF
TRBV20-1	TRBJ2-1	NA	TRBD1	TGCAGTGGACCGGGACAGTCCAATGAGCAGTTCTTC	CSGPGQSNEQFF
TRBV10-3	TRBJ2-7	NA	TRBD2	TGTGCCATCAGTGTAGCGGGAGGGCCCCACGAGCAGTACTTC	CAISVAGGPHEQYF
TRBV18	TRBJ2-2	NA	NA	TGTGCCAGCTCACCAACTGGGATCGGGGACACCGGGGAGCTGTTTTTT	CASSPTGIGDTGELFF
TRBV6-6	TRBJ2-7	many	NA	TGTGCCAGCAGTTACCAAGCGGAAGTCTACGAGCAGTACTTC	CASSYQAEVYEQYF
TRBV6-6	TRBJ2-7	NA	NA	TGTGCCAGCAGATTGGGGACACCGAGGCATGACGACGAGCAGTACTTC	CASRLGTPRHDDEQYF
TRBV19	TRBJ1-5	many	NA	TGTGCCAGTAGTATAGTTGGTGAGACCAATCAGCCCCAGCATTTT	CASSIVGETNQPQHF